This is a list of T cell receptor beta chains from one sample in a study of blood T cell repertoires in COVID-19. TCRdb keeps only in-frame clones here, not all; method: immunoSEQ multiplex PCR. Among approximately 340,000 clones listed, about 86% were seen once. The material sequenced was peripheral blood. The receptors were sampled from a man aged 25-45 years with active or convalescent COVID-19. The conserved cysteine and the conserved F or W are not part of the CDR3 here. Each record gives: J gene, V gene, clone size, CDR3 protein. Clone size is shown for a subset of rows, as once, few, many or a class of expanded clone.

j_gene: TRBJ1-6
v_gene: TRBV5-1
abundance: -
CDR3aa: ASSFRDRETSYNSPLH

j_gene: TRBJ2-5
v_gene: TRBV6-5
abundance: -
CDR3aa: ASRQQYQETQY

j_gene: TRBJ2-5
v_gene: TRBV21-1
abundance: -
CDR3aa: ASSKVRRGEGTQY

j_gene: TRBJ2-7
v_gene: TRBV2
abundance: -
CDR3aa: ASGTEGGFYEQY

j_gene: TRBJ1-1
v_gene: TRBV19
abundance: -
CDR3aa: ASSSGQSHTEAF

j_gene: TRBJ1-2
v_gene: TRBV19
abundance: -
CDR3aa: ASCTGTGVYHGYT

j_gene: TRBJ2-3
v_gene: TRBV9
abundance: -
CDR3aa: ASSLRGDSSTDTQY

j_gene: TRBJ1-2
v_gene: TRBV29-1
abundance: -
CDR3aa: SVADSGGNGYT

j_gene: TRBJ1-1
v_gene: TRBV5-4
abundance: -
CDR3aa: ASSLLTGADTEAF

j_gene: TRBJ1-1
v_gene: TRBV10-3
abundance: -
CDR3aa: AITGGDTEAF

j_gene: TRBJ2-5
v_gene: TRBV7-2
abundance: -
CDR3aa: ASSPRPDQETQY

j_gene: TRBJ1-1
v_gene: TRBV5-1
abundance: -
CDR3aa: ASSLTGVSTEAF

j_gene: TRBJ1-3
v_gene: TRBV18
abundance: -
CDR3aa: ASSPPLTAGNTIY

j_gene: TRBJ2-6
v_gene: TRBV30
abundance: once
CDR3aa: AWKPQGANVLT

j_gene: TRBJ1-2
v_gene: TRBV28
abundance: -
CDR3aa: ASAQGAGGYGYT

j_gene: TRBJ1-4
v_gene: TRBV15
abundance: -
CDR3aa: ATSRGASQGGHEKLF

j_gene: TRBJ2-7
v_gene: TRBV7-2
abundance: -
CDR3aa: ASSRSLAGGLGEQY

j_gene: TRBJ1-2
v_gene: TRBV5-5
abundance: -
CDR3aa: ASSLDVQTNYGYT

j_gene: TRBJ2-7
v_gene: TRBV2
abundance: -
CDR3aa: ASSRDRGDYEQY

j_gene: TRBJ1-5
v_gene: TRBV6-2/TRBV6-3
abundance: -
CDR3aa: ASSSGGQGKNQPQH

j_gene: TRBJ2-7
v_gene: TRBV7-2
abundance: once
CDR3aa: ASSFSTRRYEQY

j_gene: TRBJ2-7
v_gene: TRBV2
abundance: few
CDR3aa: ASSDPGISYEQY

j_gene: TRBJ1-3
v_gene: TRBV30
abundance: -
CDR3aa: AWSVPTGAGNTIY

j_gene: TRBJ1-6
v_gene: TRBV18
abundance: -
CDR3aa: ASSLRTVDNSPLH

j_gene: TRBJ2-5
v_gene: TRBV5-5
abundance: -
CDR3aa: ASSLEVRGRGETQY

j_gene: TRBJ1-5
v_gene: TRBV30
abundance: -
CDR3aa: AWSLSGNQPQH

j_gene: TRBJ1-1
v_gene: TRBV30
abundance: -
CDR3aa: AWQNFDQGEAF

j_gene: TRBJ2-3
v_gene: TRBV30
abundance: -
CDR3aa: AWSVASVTQY

j_gene: TRBJ2-5
v_gene: TRBV30
abundance: -
CDR3aa: AWSVPGVEETQY

j_gene: TRBJ1-3
v_gene: TRBV28
abundance: -
CDR3aa: ASCPDSGNTIY

j_gene: TRBJ2-3
v_gene: TRBV7-2
abundance: -
CDR3aa: ASSPRTGGVDTQY

j_gene: TRBJ2-1
v_gene: TRBV6-6
abundance: once
CDR3aa: ASSLASKYVHEQF

j_gene: TRBJ2-7
v_gene: TRBV4-1
abundance: -
CDR3aa: ASTAGQGSYEQY

j_gene: TRBJ2-1
v_gene: TRBV11-2
abundance: -
CDR3aa: ASSHWIPRGSSYNEQF

j_gene: TRBJ1-1
v_gene: TRBV6-5
abundance: -
CDR3aa: ASSYRGLQGNTEAF

j_gene: TRBJ2-4
v_gene: TRBV6-1
abundance: -
CDR3aa: ASSEERGGSIQY

j_gene: TRBJ2-1
v_gene: TRBV5-4
abundance: -
CDR3aa: ASRAGTGYNEQF

j_gene: TRBJ2-7
v_gene: TRBV4-3
abundance: -
CDR3aa: ASSQDGSLAGHEQY

j_gene: TRBJ1-1
v_gene: TRBV4-2
abundance: -
CDR3aa: ASSLSLGGSTEAF

j_gene: TRBJ2-2
v_gene: TRBV28
abundance: -
CDR3aa: ASSLFGLGLEGELF

j_gene: TRBJ1-1
v_gene: TRBV5-4
abundance: -
CDR3aa: ASSQRTGGNTEAF

j_gene: TRBJ2-3
v_gene: TRBV7-3
abundance: -
CDR3aa: ASSTSGEPGDTQY

j_gene: TRBJ2-7
v_gene: TRBV7-3
abundance: -
CDR3aa: ASSLGAHPNLYEQY

j_gene: TRBJ2-7
v_gene: TRBV10-3
abundance: -
CDR3aa: AIRSRGPTFSYEQY

j_gene: TRBJ2-1
v_gene: TRBV24-1
abundance: -
CDR3aa: AVGGSSYNEQF

j_gene: TRBJ2-1
v_gene: TRBV19
abundance: -
CDR3aa: ASSNSGTTYNEQF

j_gene: TRBJ2-3
v_gene: TRBV2
abundance: -
CDR3aa: ASSPGTGLVADTQY

j_gene: TRBJ1-3
v_gene: TRBV6-5
abundance: once
CDR3aa: ASTLGTEGNTIY

j_gene: TRBJ1-4
v_gene: TRBV27
abundance: -
CDR3aa: ASSPIRGAGGKLF

j_gene: TRBJ1-2
v_gene: TRBV5-5
abundance: -
CDR3aa: ASSAGDRARGYT

j_gene: TRBJ2-2
v_gene: TRBV7-2
abundance: -
CDR3aa: ASSRLAGGNTGELF

j_gene: TRBJ1-2
v_gene: TRBV11-2
abundance: -
CDR3aa: ASSLWAGTPNGYT

j_gene: TRBJ1-2
v_gene: TRBV19
abundance: -
CDR3aa: ASSIGSQNYGYT

j_gene: TRBJ2-4
v_gene: TRBV27
abundance: -
CDR3aa: ASSLSMSGNIQY

j_gene: TRBJ1-5
v_gene: TRBV6-5
abundance: once
CDR3aa: ASNVRGHVNQPQH

j_gene: TRBJ1-5
v_gene: TRBV6-2/TRBV6-3
abundance: -
CDR3aa: ASSGSNSNQPQH

j_gene: TRBJ2-1
v_gene: TRBV25-1
abundance: -
CDR3aa: ASSDWAGDDNEQF

j_gene: TRBJ1-1
v_gene: TRBV15
abundance: -
CDR3aa: ATSNPGFLNYMNTEAF

j_gene: TRBJ2-1
v_gene: TRBV7-9
abundance: once
CDR3aa: ASSYTTRSEQF

j_gene: TRBJ2-5
v_gene: TRBV29-1
abundance: -
CDR3aa: SVERTSGGEETQY